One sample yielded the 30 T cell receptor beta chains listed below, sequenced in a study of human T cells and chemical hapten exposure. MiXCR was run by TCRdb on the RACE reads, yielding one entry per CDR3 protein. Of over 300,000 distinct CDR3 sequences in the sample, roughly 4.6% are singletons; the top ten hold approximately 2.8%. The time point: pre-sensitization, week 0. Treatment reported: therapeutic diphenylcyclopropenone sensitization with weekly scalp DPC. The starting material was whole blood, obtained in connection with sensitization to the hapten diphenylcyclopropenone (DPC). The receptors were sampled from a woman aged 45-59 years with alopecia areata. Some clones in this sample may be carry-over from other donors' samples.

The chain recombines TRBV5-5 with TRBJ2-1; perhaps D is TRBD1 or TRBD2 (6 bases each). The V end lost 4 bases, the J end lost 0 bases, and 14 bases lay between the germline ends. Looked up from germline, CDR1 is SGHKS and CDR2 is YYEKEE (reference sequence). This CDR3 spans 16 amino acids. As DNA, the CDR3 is TGTGCCAGCAGCCCCGAGGGGGGCACCTCCTACAATGAGCAGTTCTTC. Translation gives CASSPEGGTSYNEQFF. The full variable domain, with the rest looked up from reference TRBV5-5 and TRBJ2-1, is DAGVTQSPTHLIKTRGQQVTLRCSPISGHKSVSWYQQVLGQGPQFIFQYYEKEERGRGNFPDRFSARQFPNYSSELNVNALLLGDSALYLCASSPEGGTSYNEQFFGPGTRLTVL.

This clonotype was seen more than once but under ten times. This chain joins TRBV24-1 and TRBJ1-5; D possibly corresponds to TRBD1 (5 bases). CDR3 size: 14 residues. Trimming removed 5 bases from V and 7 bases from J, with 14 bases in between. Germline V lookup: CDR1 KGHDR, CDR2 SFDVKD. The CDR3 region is CATSGDRDEQPQHF. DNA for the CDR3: TGTGCCACCAGTGGCGACCGGGACGAACAGCCCCAGCATTTT.

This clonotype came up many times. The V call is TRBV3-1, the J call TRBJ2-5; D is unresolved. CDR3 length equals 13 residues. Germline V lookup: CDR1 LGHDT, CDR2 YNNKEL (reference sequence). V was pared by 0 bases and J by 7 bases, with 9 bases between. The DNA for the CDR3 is TGTGCCAGCAGCCAAGACGGCCTCCGGACCCAGTACTTC. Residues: CASSQDGLRTQYF.

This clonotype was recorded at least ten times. CDR3 in DNA: TGCAGTGCCAAGACAGGGGGTAATGGCTACACCTTC. Its protein product is CSAKTGGNGYTF. V usage is TRBV20-1 and J usage is TRBJ1-2; 9 nucleotides align to TRBD1. The CDR3 length is 12 residues. Germline CDR1 reads DFQATT; CDR2 reads SNEGSKA (reference sequence). The V gene end was trimmed by 6 bases and the J gene end by 6 bases; junction bases not matched to a gene: 5.

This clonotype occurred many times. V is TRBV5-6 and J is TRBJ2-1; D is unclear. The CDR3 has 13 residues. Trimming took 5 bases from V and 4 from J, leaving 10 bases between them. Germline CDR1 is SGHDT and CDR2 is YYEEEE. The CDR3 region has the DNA TGTGCCAGCAGGTTCGACCTGTACAATGAGCAGTTCTTC. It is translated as CASRFDLYNEQFF.

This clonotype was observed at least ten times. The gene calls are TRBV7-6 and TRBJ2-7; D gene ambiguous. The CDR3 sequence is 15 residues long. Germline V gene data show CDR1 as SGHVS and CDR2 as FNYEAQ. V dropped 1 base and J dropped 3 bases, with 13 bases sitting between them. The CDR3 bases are TGTGCCAGCAGCTTAGAACTGAGCAGCAACTACGAGCAGTACTTC. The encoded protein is CASSLELSSNYEQYF.

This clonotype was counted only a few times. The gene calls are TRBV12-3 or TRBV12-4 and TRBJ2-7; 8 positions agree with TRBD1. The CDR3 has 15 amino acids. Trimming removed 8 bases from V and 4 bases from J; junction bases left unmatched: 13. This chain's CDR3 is CASSRIGTGAYEQYF. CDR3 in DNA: TGTGCCAGCTCCCGTATCGGGACAGGAGCATACGAGCAGTACTTC.

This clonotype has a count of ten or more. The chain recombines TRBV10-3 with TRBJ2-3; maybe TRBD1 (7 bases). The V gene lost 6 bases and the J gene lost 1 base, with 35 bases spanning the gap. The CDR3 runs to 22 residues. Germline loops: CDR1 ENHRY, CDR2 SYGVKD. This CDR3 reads CAISNHLGGGQALSSGTDTQYF. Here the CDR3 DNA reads TGTGCCATCAGCAATCATTTGGGAGGAGGACAGGCGCTTTCGAGTGGCACAGATACGCAGTATTTT.

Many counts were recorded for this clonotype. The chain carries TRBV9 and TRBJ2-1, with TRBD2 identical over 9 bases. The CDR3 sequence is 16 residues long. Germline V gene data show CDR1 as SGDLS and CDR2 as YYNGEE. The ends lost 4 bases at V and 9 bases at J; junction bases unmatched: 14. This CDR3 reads CASSRDWGGRAGEQFF. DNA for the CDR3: TGTGCCAGCAGCCGTGACTGGGGCGGGAGGGCCGGTGAGCAGTTCTTC.

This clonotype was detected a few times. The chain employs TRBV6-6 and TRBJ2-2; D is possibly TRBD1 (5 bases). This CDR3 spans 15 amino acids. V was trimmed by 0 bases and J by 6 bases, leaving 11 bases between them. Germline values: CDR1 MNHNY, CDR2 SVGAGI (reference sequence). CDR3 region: CASSYSPPGSGELFF. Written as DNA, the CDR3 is TGTGCCAGCAGTTACTCGCCCCCAGGGTCCGGGGAGCTGTTTTTT.

The CDR3, as DNA: TGCGCCAGCAGCCTAACAGGGGGCAACACCTACAATGAGCAGTTCTTC. Protein sequence: CASSLTGGNTYNEQFF. The chain links TRBV4-1 to TRBJ2-1; 9 bases match TRBD1. With V trimmed by 4 bases and J by 2 bases, 6 bases remained unmatched. The germline V gene encodes CDR1 MGHRA and CDR2 YSYEKL. This CDR3 is built from 16 residues.

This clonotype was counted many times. CDR3 amino acids: CSVRDGRYGNQPQHF. For the CDR3, the DNA is TGCAGTGTCAGAGATGGCAGGTACGGCAATCAGCCCCAGCATTTT. V and J are TRBV20-1 and TRBJ1-5, with no clear D. The CDR3 runs to 15 residues. The V and J ends lost 7 bases and 2 bases respectively, with 18 bases between them. Germline V lookup: CDR1 DFQATT, CDR2 SNEGSKA (reference sequence).

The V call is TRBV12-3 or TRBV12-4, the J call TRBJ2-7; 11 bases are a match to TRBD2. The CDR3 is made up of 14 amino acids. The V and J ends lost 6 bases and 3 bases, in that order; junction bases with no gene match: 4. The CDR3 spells CASSTSGSHYEQYF. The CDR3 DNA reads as TGTGCCAGCAGCACTAGCGGGAGTCACTACGAGCAGTACTTC.

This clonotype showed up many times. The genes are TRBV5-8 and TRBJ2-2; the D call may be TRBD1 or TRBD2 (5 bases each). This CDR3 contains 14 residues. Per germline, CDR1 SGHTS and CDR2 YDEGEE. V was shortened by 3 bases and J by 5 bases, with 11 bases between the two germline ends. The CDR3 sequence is CASSYGTGTGELFF. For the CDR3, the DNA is TGTGCCAGCAGCTATGGGACGGGTACCGGGGAGCTGTTTTTT.

CDR3 DNA: TGTGCCAGCAGTTCAGGGACTAGCCGCTTCACAGATACGCAGTATTTT. Translating gives CASSSGTSRFTDTQYF. The chain employs TRBV28 and TRBJ2-3, with TRBD2 identical over 9 bases. J gave up 2 bases and V 4 bases, and 7 bases lay outside the gene matches. CDR1 MDHEN and CDR2 SYDVKM come from the germline V gene. The CDR3 loop spans 16 amino acids.

CDR3 residues: CASSQLGAPRYEQYF. The CDR3 nucleotides are TGTGCCAGCAGCCAATTGGGCGCCCCGAGGTACGAGCAGTACTTC. The chain combines TRBV7-2 with TRBJ2-7; D ambiguous. The CDR3 length is 15 residues. V dropped 5 bases and J dropped 4 bases, with 18 bases sitting between them. Germline V gene data show CDR1 as SGHTA and CDR2 as FQGNSA.

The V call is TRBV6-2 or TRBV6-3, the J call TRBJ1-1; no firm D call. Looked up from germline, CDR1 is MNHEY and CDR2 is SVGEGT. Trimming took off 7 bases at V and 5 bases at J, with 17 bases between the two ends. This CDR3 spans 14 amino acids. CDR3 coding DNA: TGTGCCAGCAAGATCCTGCAGAGTGAGACTGAAGCTTTCTTT. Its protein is CASKILQSETEAFF.

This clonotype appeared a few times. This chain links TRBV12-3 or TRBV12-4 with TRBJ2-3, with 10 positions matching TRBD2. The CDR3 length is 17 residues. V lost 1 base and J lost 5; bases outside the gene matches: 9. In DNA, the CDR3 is TGTGCCAGCAGTTTAGGTTCCAGCGGGGGGGCGGTAGATACGCAGTATTTT. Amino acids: CASSLGSSGGAVDTQYF.

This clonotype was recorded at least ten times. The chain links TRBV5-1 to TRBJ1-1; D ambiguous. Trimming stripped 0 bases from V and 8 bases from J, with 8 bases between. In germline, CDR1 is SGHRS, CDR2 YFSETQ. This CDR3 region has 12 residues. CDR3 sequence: CASSLEAKEAFF. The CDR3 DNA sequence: TGCGCCAGCAGCTTGGAAGCCAAGGAAGCTTTCTTT.

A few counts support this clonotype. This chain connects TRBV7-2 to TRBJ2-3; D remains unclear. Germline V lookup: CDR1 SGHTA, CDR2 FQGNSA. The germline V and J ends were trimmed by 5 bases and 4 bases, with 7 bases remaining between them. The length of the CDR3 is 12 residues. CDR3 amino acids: CASSADPDTQYF. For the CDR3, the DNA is TGTGCCAGCAGCGCGGACCCAGATACGCAGTATTTT.

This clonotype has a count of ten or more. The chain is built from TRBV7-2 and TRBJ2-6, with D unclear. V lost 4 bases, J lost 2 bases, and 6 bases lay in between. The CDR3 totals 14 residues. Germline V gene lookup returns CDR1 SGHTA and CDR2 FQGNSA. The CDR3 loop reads CASSSLTGANVLTF. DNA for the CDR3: TGTGCCAGCAGCTCCCTTACTGGGGCCAACGTCCTGACTTTC.

CDR3 sequence: CSATGTSGGSSYNEQFF. DNA for the CDR3: TGCAGTGCAACCGGGACTAGCGGGGGTAGCTCCTACAATGAGCAGTTCTTC. V is TRBV20-1 and J is TRBJ2-1, with 14 bases aligning to TRBD2. With 6 bases clipped from V and 0 bases from J, the junction kept 7 bases outside the gene matches. This CDR3 contains 17 residues. In germline, CDR1 is DFQATT, CDR2 SNEGSKA (reference sequence).

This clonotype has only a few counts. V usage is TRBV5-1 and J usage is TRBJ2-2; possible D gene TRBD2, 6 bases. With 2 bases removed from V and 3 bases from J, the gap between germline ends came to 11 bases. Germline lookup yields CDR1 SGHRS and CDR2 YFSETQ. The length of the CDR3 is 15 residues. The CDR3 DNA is TGCGCCAGCAGCTTTGACCCGGGAGACACCGGGGAGCTGTTTTTT. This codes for CASSFDPGDTGELFF.

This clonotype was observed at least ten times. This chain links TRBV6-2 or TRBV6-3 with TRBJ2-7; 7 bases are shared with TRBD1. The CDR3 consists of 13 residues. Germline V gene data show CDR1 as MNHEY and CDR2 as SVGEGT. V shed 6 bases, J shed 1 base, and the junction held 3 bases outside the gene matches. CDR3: CASSKGQSYEQYF. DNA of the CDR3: TGTGCCAGCAGCAAGGGACAGTCCTACGAGCAGTACTTC.

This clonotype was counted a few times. In nucleotides, the CDR3 is TGCGCCAGCAGCTCGTTAGCGGCTAATGAAAAACTGTTTTTT. As protein: CASSSLAANEKLFF. This chain links TRBV5-1 with TRBJ1-4; no firm D call. V shed 3 bases and J shed 3 bases, with 9 bases lying between them. The CDR3 runs to 14 residues. The V gene's germline CDR1 is SGHRS and CDR2 YFSETQ.

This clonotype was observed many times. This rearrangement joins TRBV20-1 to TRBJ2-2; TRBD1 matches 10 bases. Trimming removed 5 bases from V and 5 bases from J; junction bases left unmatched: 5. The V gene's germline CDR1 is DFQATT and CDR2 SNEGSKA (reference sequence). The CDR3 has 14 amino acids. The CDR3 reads CSAAGQGGTGELFF. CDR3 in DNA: TGCAGTGCTGCCGGACAGGGGGGAACCGGGGAGCTGTTTTTT.

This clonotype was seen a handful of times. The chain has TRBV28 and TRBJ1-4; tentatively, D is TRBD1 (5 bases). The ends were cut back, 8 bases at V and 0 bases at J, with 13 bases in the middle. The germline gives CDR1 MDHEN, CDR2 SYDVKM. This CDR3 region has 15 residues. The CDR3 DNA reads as TGTGCCAGCCTACAGGTGCTTGCAACTAATGAAAAACTGTTTTTT. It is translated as CASLQVLATNEKLFF.

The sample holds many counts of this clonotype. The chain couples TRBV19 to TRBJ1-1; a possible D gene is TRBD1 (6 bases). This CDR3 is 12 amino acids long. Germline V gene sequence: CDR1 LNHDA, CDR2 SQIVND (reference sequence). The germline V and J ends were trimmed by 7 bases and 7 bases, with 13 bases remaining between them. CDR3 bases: TGTGCCAGTAAAATCGGACAGATTGAAGCTTTCTTT. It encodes CASKIGQIEAFF. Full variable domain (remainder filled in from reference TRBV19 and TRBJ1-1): DGGITQSPKYLFRKEGQNVTLSCEQNLNHDAMYWYRQDPGQGLRLIYYSQIVNDFQKGDIAEGYSVSREKKESFPLTVTSAQKNPTAFYLCASKIGQIEAFFGQGTRLTVV.

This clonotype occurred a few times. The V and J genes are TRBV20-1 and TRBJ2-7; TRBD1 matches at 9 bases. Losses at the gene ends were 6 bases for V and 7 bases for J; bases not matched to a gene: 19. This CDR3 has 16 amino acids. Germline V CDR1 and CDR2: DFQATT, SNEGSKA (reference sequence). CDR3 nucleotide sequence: TGCAGTGCCAGGCCGAGGGACAGGGAACGCTTGGGGGAGCAGTACTTC. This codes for CSARPRDRERLGEQYF.

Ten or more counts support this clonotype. CDR3 residues: CASSQEGGQYYGYTF. DNA of the CDR3: TGTGCCAGCAGCCAAGAAGGCGGGCAGTACTATGGCTACACCTTC. The J gene is TRBJ1-2, the V gene TRBV3-1; D not certain. Germline V gene lookup returns CDR1 LGHDT and CDR2 YNNKEL (reference sequence). V was clipped by 0 bases and J by 3 bases, with 11 bases between them. The CDR3 extends over 15 amino acids.